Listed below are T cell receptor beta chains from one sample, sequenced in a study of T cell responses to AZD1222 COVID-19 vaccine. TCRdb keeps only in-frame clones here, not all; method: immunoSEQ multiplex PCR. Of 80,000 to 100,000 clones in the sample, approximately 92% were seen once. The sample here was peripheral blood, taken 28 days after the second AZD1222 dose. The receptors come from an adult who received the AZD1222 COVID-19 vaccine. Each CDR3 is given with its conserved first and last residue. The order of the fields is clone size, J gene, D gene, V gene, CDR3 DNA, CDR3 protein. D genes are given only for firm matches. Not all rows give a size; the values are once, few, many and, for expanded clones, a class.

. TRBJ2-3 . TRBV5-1 TGCGCCAGCAGCTTGGCGGACCGCACAGATACGCAGTATTTT CASSLADRTDTQYF
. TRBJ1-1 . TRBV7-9 TGTGCCAGCAGCCCTAAACAGAGATTGAACACTGAAGCTTTCTTT CASSPKQRLNTEAFF
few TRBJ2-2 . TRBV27 TGTGCCAGCAGCAAGTGGGGGAACGGGGAGCTGTTTTTT CASSKWGNGELFF
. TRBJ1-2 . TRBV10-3 TGTGCCATCAGTGAGTCGGGGCAGGACTATGGCTACACCTTC CAISESGQDYGYTF
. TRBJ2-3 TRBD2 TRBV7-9 TGTGCCAGCAGCTTAGCGGTGGCTAGCGGGAGGGCAGATACGCAGTATTTT CASSLAVASGRADTQYF
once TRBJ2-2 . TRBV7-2 TGTGCCAGCAGCTTACGGGGTGTTAGGAACACCGGGGAGCTGTTTTTT CASSLRGVRNTGELFF
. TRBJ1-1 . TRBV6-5 TGTGCCAGCAGTTACGGGGGGAGCACTGAAGCTTTCTTT CASSYGGSTEAFF
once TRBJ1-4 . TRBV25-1 TGTGCCAGCAGTGTGTTCGGGGGGCAAGAAGAAAAACTGTTTTTT CASSVFGGQEEKLFF
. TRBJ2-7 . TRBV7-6 TGTGCCAGCAGCTTAGGGGTAGGGGGTACAGGGTCCTACGAGCAGTACTTC CASSLGVGGTGSYEQYF
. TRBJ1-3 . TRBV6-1 TGTGCCAGCAGTGAATATACCGGGTCGTCTGGAAACACCATATATTTT CASSEYTGSSGNTIYF
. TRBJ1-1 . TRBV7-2 TGTGCCAGCAGCTTAGAACGAACGGGCACTGAAGCTTTCTTT CASSLERTGTEAFF
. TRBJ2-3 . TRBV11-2 TGTGCCAGCAGGTTTGCCCTTGCAGGGGCCCCCTCCAGGAAGCAGTATTTT CASRFALAGAPSRKQYF
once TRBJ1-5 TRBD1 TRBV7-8 TGTGCCAGCAGCTTACAGGGGGGGCAGCCCCAGCATTTT CASSLQGGQPQHF
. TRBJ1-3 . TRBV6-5 TGTGCCAGCGACAGGTTCTCCCTCTCTGGAAACACCATATATTTT CASDRFSLSGNTIYF
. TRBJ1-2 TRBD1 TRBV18 TGTGCCAGCTCACCGTCACAGGGGATCTATGGCTACACCTTC CASSPSQGIYGYTF
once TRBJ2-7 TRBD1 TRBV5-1 TGCGCCAGCAGCTTAGGCTGGACAGGGTTGATGTACGAGCAGTACTTC CASSLGWTGLMYEQYF
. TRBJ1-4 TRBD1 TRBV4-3 TGCGCCAGCAGCCAAGATCTGGTCAGGGGGCTGGCTAATGAAAAACTGTTTTTT CASSQDLVRGLANEKLFF
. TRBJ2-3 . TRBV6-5 TGTGCCAGTCGCGTGGAAACCTACACAGATACGCAGTATTTT CASRVETYTDTQYF
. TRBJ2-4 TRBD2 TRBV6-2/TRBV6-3 TGTGCCAGCAGTTCCCTAGCGGGGGGGCCGGGGAGCATTCAGTACTTC CASSSLAGGPGSIQYF
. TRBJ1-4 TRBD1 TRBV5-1 TGCGCCAGCAGCTTCGGGACAGGGGGCCGCCGATTTGGCGAAAAACTGTTTTTT CASSFGTGGRRFGEKLFF
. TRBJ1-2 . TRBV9 TGTGCCAGCAGCCCCATCGGGGCCAATGGCTACACCTTC CASSPIGANGYTF
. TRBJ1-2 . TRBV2 TGTGCCAGCAGTTGGCATTCCGACTATGGCTACACCTTC CASSWHSDYGYTF
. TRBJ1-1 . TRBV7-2 TGTGCCAGCAGCTTGTCAGCGGGCACTGAAGCTTTCTTT CASSLSAGTEAFF
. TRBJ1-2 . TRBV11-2 TGTGCCAGCAGCAATAAGACGCCCACGCGGTATGGCTACACCTTC CASSNKTPTRYGYTF
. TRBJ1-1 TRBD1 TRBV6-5 TGTGCCAGCCGGATCACAGGGGGACGCACTGAAGCTTTCTTT CASRITGGRTEAFF
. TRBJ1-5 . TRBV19 TGTGCCAGTAGTATAGATCGCCGCAATAGCAATCAGCCCCAGCATTTT CASSIDRRNSNQPQHF
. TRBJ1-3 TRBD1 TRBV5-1 TGCGCCAGCAGCTGGGGACAGGGGGAGCCTGGAAACACCATATATTTT CASSWGQGEPGNTIYF
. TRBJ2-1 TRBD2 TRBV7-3 TGTGCCAGCAGCTCAACCGGGACTAGCGGGATTAGTTCCTACAATGAGCAGTTCTTC CASSSTGTSGISSYNEQFF
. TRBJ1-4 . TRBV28 TGTGCCAGCAGAGACACTATCGCAACTAATGAAAAACTGTTTTTT CASRDTIATNEKLFF
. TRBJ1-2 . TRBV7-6 TGTGCCAGCAGCTTAGGCCCTCGTATTCCCTATGGCTACACCTTC CASSLGPRIPYGYTF
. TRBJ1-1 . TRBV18 TGTGCCAGCTCTAAAGCGGGGCGAAGCACTGAAGCTTTCTTT CASSKAGRSTEAFF
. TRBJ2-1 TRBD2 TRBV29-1 TGCAGCGTTGGACTAGCGGTATACAATGAGCAGTTCTTC CSVGLAVYNEQFF
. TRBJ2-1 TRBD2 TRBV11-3 TGTGCCAGCAGCCTCGGACTAGCGGGAGAGGGTGAGCAGTTCTTC CASSLGLAGEGEQFF
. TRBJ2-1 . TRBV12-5 TGTGCTAGTGGTTTTTATGGGACCCTCAATGAGCAGTTCTTC CASGFYGTLNEQFF
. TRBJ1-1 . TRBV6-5 TGTGCCAGCAGTTACGCGACTGAAGCTTTCTTT CASSYATEAFF
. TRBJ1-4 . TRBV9 TGTGCCAGCAGCTTTGATCAGACTAATGAAAAACTGTTTTTT CASSFDQTNEKLFF
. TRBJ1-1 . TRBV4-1 TGCGCCAGCAGCCAAACAGAACTGAACACTGAAGCTTTCTTT CASSQTELNTEAFF
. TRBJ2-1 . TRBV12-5 TGTGCTAGTGGTTTGGCCCGGTGGGATGAGCAGTTCTTC CASGLARWDEQFF
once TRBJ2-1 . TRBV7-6 TGTGCCAGCAGCTTAGATGTGGGCTCGGATGAGCAGTTCTTC CASSLDVGSDEQFF
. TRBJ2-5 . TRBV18 TGTGCCAGCTCACCACCGACTTCAGATAGAGAGACCCAGTACTTC CASSPPTSDRETQYF